Here is one T cell receptor beta chain with its context. Its target is unknown. These data come from a study of shared clonotypes between healthy human individuals. Study-level results: The sole specimen, blood, was sampled, and tissue repertoires likely differ. A small donor pool kept down the genetic and exposure-history diversity that was represented.

Profiling relied on immunoSEQ multiplex PCR, and the TCRdb table lists in-frame clones only, not all of them. Among fewer than 600,000 clones listed, 60% to 80% were seen once. Germline lookup yields CDR1 SGHNT and CDR2 YYREEE (reference sequence). V was cut by 0 bases and J by 7 bases, with 17 bases left in between. The CDR3 consists of 17 residues. The sample consisted of PBMCs. The clonotype comes from a woman aged 40 to 55 in good health. Some clones in this sample may be carry-over from other donors' samples. This rearrangement joins TRBV5-4 to TRBJ1-6; tentative D call: TRBD1 (5 bases). The CDR3 protein is CASSLGLGTLTNSPLHF. CDR3 sequence (DNA): TGTGCCAGCAGCTTGGGCCTCGGGACCCTGACCAATTCACCCCTCCACTTT.